Listed below are T cell receptor beta chains from one sample, sequenced in a study of vaccination and CD4 T cells after COVID-19. TCRdb analysed the PCR reads with MiXCR anew, one entry per CDR3 protein. The repertoire holds 20,000 to 25,000 distinct CDR3 sequences, with 44% as singletons. Antigens of these TCRs are unknown. Sequences were derived from CD4+ T cells from blood, cultured in vitro, sampled before SARS-CoV-2 vaccination. The receptors stem from a human donor who received a COVID-19 vaccine. Each CDR3 is given with its conserved first and last residue. The order of the fields is clone size, J gene, V gene, D gene, CDR3 length, CDR3 protein, CDR3 DNA. The D gene is left open where the match is weak. Rows give clone size only sometimes, using once, few, many, or a class for an expanded clone.

few	TRBJ1-2	TRBV20-1	TRBD1	14	CSAPNDRGGYGYTF	TGCAGTGCCCCCAATGACAGGGGGGGTTATGGCTACACCTTC
.	TRBJ1-3	TRBV20-1	.	14	CSARDRAWANTIYF	TGCAGTGCTAGAGATAGGGCCTGGGCAAACACCATATATTTT
.	TRBJ1-2	TRBV23-1	.	15	CASSQSGPESYGYTF	TGCGCCAGCAGTCAATCGGGCCCGGAGTCCTATGGCTACACCTTC
.	TRBJ1-5	TRBV11-1	TRBD1	15	CASSAGTGDNQPQHF	TGTGCCAGCAGCGCCGGGACAGGGGACAATCAGCCCCAGCATTTT
.	TRBJ2-7	TRBV7-2	.	11	CASSLRYEQYF	TGTGCCAGCAGCTTACGATACGAGCAGTACTTC
.	TRBJ2-1	TRBV5-1	.	15	CASRQALTIYNEQFF	TGCGCCAGCAGACAGGCGTTGACGATCTACAATGAGCAGTTCTTC
few	TRBJ1-2	TRBV19	.	15	CASSIDSKTNYGYTF	TGTGCCAGTAGTATAGATTCGAAGACTAACTATGGCTACACCTTC
medium-sized	TRBJ2-2	TRBV20-1	.	16	CSARDPAAGDTGELFF	TGCAGTGCTAGAGATCCGGCAGCCGGGGACACCGGGGAGCTGTTTTTT
.	TRBJ1-5	TRBV6-1	TRBD1	15	CASTGQALSNQPQHF	TGTGCCAGCACGGGACAGGCTCTTAGCAATCAGCCCCAGCATTTT
.	TRBJ2-5	TRBV7-2	TRBD2	15	CASSLAGTSGGGQYF	TGTGCCAGCAGCTTAGCCGGGACTAGCGGGGGAGGCCAGTACTTC
.	TRBJ1-2	TRBV21-1	.	13	CASSKELTYGYTF	TGTGCCAGCAGCAAAGAACTGACATATGGCTACACCTTC
.	TRBJ2-5	TRBV12-3/TRBV12-4	.	14	CASSLRGNQETQYF	TGTGCCAGCAGTTTACGGGGGAACCAAGAGACCCAGTACTTC
few	TRBJ1-6	TRBV6-1	TRBD1	14	CASRPTGENSPLHF	TGTGCCAGCAGGCCTACAGGGGAAAATTCACCCCTCCACTTT
once	TRBJ1-2	TRBV5-4	.	14	CASSLVTANYGYTF	TGTGCCAGCAGCCTTGTGACAGCTAACTATGGCTACACCTTC
.	TRBJ2-7	TRBV6-1	.	14	CASSEATDSYEQYF	TGTGCCAGCAGTGAAGCTACAGATTCCTACGAGCAGTACTTC
.	TRBJ1-2	TRBV6-1	.	13	CASSDRDFYGYTF	TGTGCCAGCAGTGACCGGGACTTCTATGGCTACACCTTC
few	TRBJ2-1	TRBV30	TRBD2	15	CAWSAGGLRDNEQFF	TGTGCCTGGAGTGCCGGGGGGTTGAGGGACAATGAGCAGTTCTTC
.	TRBJ1-5	TRBV6-1	.	13	CASQWTAGQPQHF	TGTGCCAGTCAATGGACAGCGGGTCAGCCCCAGCATTTT
few	TRBJ2-5	TRBV7-9	TRBD1	14	CASARVTGRETQYF	TGTGCCAGCGCTAGAGTGACAGGGAGAGAGACCCAGTACTTC
.	TRBJ1-4	TRBV20-1	.	15	CSAVLDSSTNEKLFF	TGCAGTGCCGTTCTGGACAGTTCAACTAATGAAAAACTGTTTTTT
.	TRBJ1-2	TRBV20-1	TRBD1	13	CSAGTAANYGYTF	TGCAGTGCCGGGACAGCAGCTAACTATGGCTACACCTTC
few	TRBJ1-2	TRBV6-5	.	15	CASSYLSQVSYGYTF	TGTGCCAGCAGTTACCTATCACAGGTATCCTATGGCTACACCTTC
.	TRBJ2-4	TRBV9	.	16	CASSAPITRGWNIQYF	TGTGCCAGCAGCGCCCCAATTACAAGGGGTTGGAACATTCAGTACTTC
.	TRBJ2-5	TRBV20-1	TRBD1	14	CSAGPGQGGETQYF	TGCAGTGCGGGGCCGGGACAGGGGGGAGAGACCCAGTACTTC
.	TRBJ2-3	TRBV27	TRBD2	15	CASSLGGGGGDTQYF	TGTGCCAGCAGTTTGGGCGGGGGGGGGGGAGATACGCAGTATTTT
few	TRBJ2-1	TRBV20-1	.	17	CSARDRGHPSSYNEQFF	TGCAGTGCTAGAGATCGGGGACATCCGAGCTCCTACAATGAGCAGTTCTTC
.	TRBJ1-1	TRBV5-1	.	17	CASSLKGRALMNTEAFF	TGCGCCAGCAGCTTAAAGGGCAGGGCCCTCATGAACACTGAAGCTTTCTTT
.	TRBJ2-7	TRBV7-2	TRBD1	14	CASSLNRGLGEQYF	TGTGCCAGCAGCCTAAACAGGGGCTTGGGGGAGCAGTACTTC
.	TRBJ2-2	TRBV5-1	TRBD1	16	CASSPGQGIYTGELFF	TGCGCCAGCAGCCCGGGACAGGGAATTTACACCGGGGAGCTGTTTTTT
few	TRBJ2-3	TRBV5-8	.	17	CASSLTSLSAYTDTQYF	TGTGCCAGCAGCTTGACTAGCCTCTCCGCCTACACAGATACGCAGTATTTT
few	TRBJ1-5	TRBV20-1	.	15	CSAREGGISNQPQHF	TGCAGTGCTAGGGAGGGGGGTATTAGCAATCAGCCCCAGCATTTT
few	TRBJ1-1	TRBV7-3	.	13	CASSFQTNTEAFF	TGTGCCAGCAGCTTCCAGACCAACACTGAAGCTTTCTTT
few	TRBJ2-7	TRBV5-1	TRBD1	13	CASSGQGAYEQYF	TGCGCCAGCAGCGGACAGGGGGCCTACGAGCAGTACTTC
.	TRBJ2-3	TRBV20-1	.	12	CSVGPGTDTQYF	.
.	TRBJ2-3	TRBV7-2	TRBD1	17	CASSLDRGLRGTDTQYF	TGTGCCAGCAGCTTAGACAGGGGGTTAAGGGGGACAGATACGCAGTATTTT
.	TRBJ2-3	TRBV12-3/TRBV12-4	TRBD2	16	CASRTTSGGATDTQYF	TGTGCCAGCAGGACGACTAGCGGGGGGGCCACAGATACGCAGTATTTT
.	TRBJ2-5	TRBV2	.	13	CASSVGTEETQYF	TGTGCCAGCAGTGTAGGGACCGAAGAGACCCAGTACTTC
few	TRBJ1-6	TRBV20-1	TRBD1	15	CSARTTGGWDSPLHF	TGCAGTGCTAGAACGACAGGGGGATGGGATTCACCCCTCCACTTT
.	TRBJ2-6	TRBV19	TRBD1	17	CASSSGQGDSGANVLTF	TGTGCCAGTAGTTCTGGACAGGGCGACTCTGGGGCCAACGTCCTGACTTTC
few	TRBJ2-7	TRBV7-3	.	16	CASSPHAGSPLYEQYF	TGTGCCAGCAGCCCTCATGCGGGAAGTCCCCTCTACGAGCAGTACTTC
.	TRBJ2-5	TRBV30	.	15	CAWSVKTAFQETQYF	TGTGCCTGGAGTGTCAAGACAGCCTTCCAAGAGACCCAGTACTTC
.	TRBJ2-1	TRBV10-2	.	16	CASSEAGATSYNEQFF	TGCGCCAGCAGTGAGGCAGGGGCTACTTCCTACAATGAGCAGTTCTTC
once	TRBJ2-3	TRBV19	TRBD1	13	CASRPTGGDTQYF	TGTGCCAGTAGGCCTACAGGGGGTGATACGCAGTATTTT
few	TRBJ1-6	TRBV2	TRBD1	14	CASSGSQGDSPLHF	TGTGCCAGCAGTGGAAGTCAGGGGGATTCACCCCTCCACTTT
.	TRBJ1-3	TRBV7-2	.	14	CASSLQQGGNTIYF	TGTGCCAGCAGCTTACAACAGGGTGGAAACACCATATATTTT
.	TRBJ2-1	TRBV3-1	TRBD2	16	CASSQDLAGSGNEQFF	TGTGCCAGCAGCCAAGATCTAGCGGGGTCGGGTAATGAGCAGTTCTTC
.	TRBJ1-1	TRBV15	TRBD1	14	CATSRRDRASEAFF	TGTGCCACCAGCCGCCGGGACAGGGCCAGTGAAGCTTTCTTT
once	TRBJ1-1	TRBV5-1	.	14	CASSSGDLRTEAFF	TGCGCCAGCAGCTCGGGGGACCTAAGGACTGAAGCTTTCTTT
.	TRBJ2-5	TRBV24-1	.	16	CATSDGGVGLAETQYF	TGTGCCACCAGTGATGGCGGGGTAGGCCTAGCAGAGACCCAGTACTTC
few	TRBJ2-7	TRBV28	TRBD2	16	CASSLDGGYRSYEQYF	TGTGCCAGCAGTTTAGACGGGGGGTACCGCTCCTACGAGCAGTACTTC
few	TRBJ1-2	TRBV6-1	.	10	CALGNYGYTF	TGTGCCCTCGGCAACTATGGCTACACCTTC
.	TRBJ1-4	TRBV19	.	14	CASSSGRLNEKLFF	TGTGCCAGTAGTAGTGGCCGTCTTAATGAAAAACTGTTTTTT
.	TRBJ2-7	TRBV20-1	TRBD1	14	CSARDRTGSHEQYF	TGCAGTGCTAGAGATCGGACAGGGTCCCACGAGCAGTACTTC
.	TRBJ2-2	TRBV19	.	16	CASSIELRADTGELFF	TGTGCCAGTAGTATAGAACTCAGGGCCGACACCGGGGAGCTGTTTTTT
.	TRBJ1-2	TRBV29-1	.	13	CSAKTAINYGYTF	TGCAGCGCAAAAACCGCCATAAACTATGGCTACACCTTC
few	TRBJ1-2	TRBV6-1	.	12	CASSEGEGGYTF	TGTGCCAGCAGTGAAGGAGAAGGGGGCTACACCTTC
.	TRBJ2-3	TRBV12-3/TRBV12-4	.	17	CASSFWLGGSSTDTQYF	TGTGCCAGCAGTTTCTGGTTGGGGGGCTCTAGCACAGATACGCAGTATTTT
.	TRBJ1-3	TRBV21-1	.	16	CASSKGEQVVGNTIYF	TGTGCCAGCAGCAAAGGAGAACAGGTCGTTGGAAACACCATATATTTT
.	TRBJ1-6	TRBV6-5	.	14	CASSLDRDNSPLHF	TGTGCCAGCAGTTTAGACAGAGATAATTCACCCCTCCACTTT
.	TRBJ2-2	TRBV20-1	TRBD2	16	CSATLPSGENTGELFF	TGCAGTGCTACCCTCCCTAGCGGGGAGAACACCGGGGAGCTGTTTTTT